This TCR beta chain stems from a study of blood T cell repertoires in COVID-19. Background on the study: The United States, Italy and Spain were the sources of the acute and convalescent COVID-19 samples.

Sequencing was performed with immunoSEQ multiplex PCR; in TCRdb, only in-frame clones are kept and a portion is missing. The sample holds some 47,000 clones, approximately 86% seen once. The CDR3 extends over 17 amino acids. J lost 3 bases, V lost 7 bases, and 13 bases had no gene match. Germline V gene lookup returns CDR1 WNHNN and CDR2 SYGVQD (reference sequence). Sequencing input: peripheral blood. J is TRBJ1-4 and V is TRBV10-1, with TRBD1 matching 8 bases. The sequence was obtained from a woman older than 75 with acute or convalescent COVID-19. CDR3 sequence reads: CASTSQAGGWSNEKLFF. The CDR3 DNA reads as TGCGCCAGCACCTCTCAGGCAGGGGGCTGGTCTAATGAAAAACTGTTTTTT.